This T cell receptor beta chain was recorded in a study of cytomegalovirus exposure and HLA in healthy donors. Notes on the study in general: In vitro testing confirmed three CMV-associated chains as specific for CMV antigens. The study recorded around 160 TCR beta chains that were cytomegalovirus-associated.

Sequenced by immunoSEQ multiplex PCR; TCRdb stores in-frame clones only, minus some. Of about 49,000 clones listed, 85% to 95% are singletons. Points on this clone: Its specificity is not known.

Germline loops: CDR1 SGDLS, CDR2 YYNGEE. V was trimmed by 0 bases and J by 2 bases, leaving 11 bases between them. The CDR3 length is 16 residues. Sequenced: PBMCs. This TCR came from a man aged 18 to 29 in good health and CMV-seronegative. This chain links TRBV9 with TRBJ1-4, with D possibly being TRBD1 (5 bases). CDR3 residues: CASSVDGRGTNEKLFF. The CDR3 DNA reads TGTGCCAGCAGCGTAGATGGGAGGGGTACTAATGAAAAACTGTTTTTT.